Below, 26 T cell receptor beta chains from the same sample are listed, as sequenced in a study of shared clonotypes between healthy human individuals. Assay: immunoSEQ multiplex PCR; the TCRdb copy retains only in-frame clones and omits some. This sample yields some 900,000 clones, of which 76% are seen a single time; over 1.3% belongs to the top ten. Sequenced material: memory CD4+ T cells sorted from blood. Subset denoted: CD45RA-negative fraction. The receptors were gathered from a man between 18 and 29 years old in good health.

On this clone: Additional DNA sequences in this sample encode the identical CDR3. This chain connects TRBV2 to TRBJ2-7, with TRBD1 matching 9 bases. The CDR3 is 14 residues long. Germline V gene lookup returns CDR1 SNHLY and CDR2 FYNNEI. V was pared by 6 bases and J by 2 bases, with 5 bases of the junction left unmatched. The CDR3 protein is CASRPGQGTYEQYF. The DNA of the CDR3 is TGTGCCAGCAGGCCGGGACAGGGCACCTACGAGCAGTACTTC.

This clone showed up just a few times. The gene calls are TRBV20-1 and TRBJ2-7; TRBD2 aligns across 8 bases. Germline V gene sequence: CDR1 DFQATT, CDR2 SNEGSKA (reference sequence). The CDR3 covers 11 residues. The CDR3 DNA reads TGCAGGGCGGGGGGCAACTACGAGCAGTACTTC. Protein product: CRAGGNYEQYF.

This clone was observed a handful of times. V is TRBV7-6 and J is TRBJ1-3; possibly TRBD1 for D (6 bases). This CDR3 has 14 residues. V was pared by 3 bases and J by 5 bases, with 11 bases between. Germline V gene sequence: CDR1 SGHVS, CDR2 FNYEAQ. CDR3 DNA: TGTGCCAGCAGCTTGGGAGGGGACAGAAACACCATATATTTT. It yields the protein CASSLGGDRNTIYF.

The V gene is TRBV4-1, the J gene TRBJ1-2; no firm D call. Trimming cost V 6 bases and J 8 bases, with 16 bases left between them. This CDR3 contains 13 residues. In germline, CDR1 is MGHRA, CDR2 YSYEKL. This chain's CDR3 is CASSRDTATGYTF. CDR3 coding DNA: TGCGCCAGCAGTCGAGACACCGCGACGGGCTACACCTTC.

This rearrangement joins TRBV28 to TRBJ1-4; unclear D gene. Germline values: CDR1 MDHEN, CDR2 SYDVKM. Trimming took 8 bases from V and 3 from J, leaving 13 bases between them. CDR3 length equals 14 residues. CDR3 sequence: CASAKPGPNEKLFF. CDR3 nucleotide sequence: TGTGCCAGCGCTAAGCCCGGCCCTAATGAAAAACTGTTTTTT.

This clone showed up just a few times. This CDR3 is CASSLDRGRTTNTGELFF. The CDR3 DNA reads as TGTGCCAGCAGCTTAGACAGGGGTAGGACCACGAACACCGGGGAGCTGTTTTTT. The chain has TRBV7-3 and TRBJ2-2; 8 bases agree with TRBD1. CDR3 length equals 18 residues. Germline V gene sequence: CDR1 SGHTA, CDR2 FQGTGA. Unmatched junction bases numbered 8, after V lost 2 bases and J lost 0 bases. The full variable domain, in which reference TRBV7-3 and TRBJ2-2 provide the parts outside the CDR3, is GAGVSQTPSNKVTEKGKYVELRCDPISGHTALYWYRQSLGQGPEFLIYFQGTGAADDSGLPNDRFFAVRPEGSVSTLKIQRTERGDSAVYLCASSLDRGRTTNTGELFFGEGSRLTVL.

V usage is TRBV7-8 and J usage is TRBJ2-1, with D possibly being TRBD2 (5 bases). Per the germline V gene, CDR1 is SGHVS and CDR2 is FQNEAQ. V was cut by 7 bases and J by 12 bases, with 19 bases left in between. The CDR3 has 13 residues. The CDR3 loop reads CASTPTEASRQFF. The CDR3 DNA reads TGTGCCAGCACTCCCACCGAGGCTAGCAGGCAGTTCTTC.

This clone turned up a few times. The rearrangement joins TRBV28 to TRBJ2-2; the D gene is possibly TRBD1 (5 bases). V gave up 6 bases and J gave up 0 bases, with 20 bases separating them. Germline values: CDR1 MDHEN, CDR2 SYDVKM. There are 18 residues in the CDR3. The CDR3 loop reads CASSPLGRAETNTGELFF. The CDR3 DNA sequence: TGTGCCAGCAGCCCCCTGGGGCGAGCAGAAACGAACACCGGGGAGCTGTTTTTT. The full variable domain, with the rest looked up from reference TRBV28 and TRBJ2-2, is DVKVTQSSRYLVKRTGEKVFLECVQDMDHENMFWYRQDPGLGLRLIYFSYDVKMKEKGDIPEGYSVSREKKERFSLILESASTNQTSMYLCASSPLGRAETNTGELFFGEGSRLTVL.

The genes are TRBV7-8 and TRBJ2-7, with 9 bases identical to TRBD1. The junction had 11 bases not matched to a gene; V was cut back by 3 bases and J by 2 bases. The CDR3 has 17 residues. The germline CDR1 and CDR2 sequences are SGHVS and FQNEAQ. The CDR3 reads CASSLKTRDRATYEQYF. For the CDR3, the DNA is TGTGCCAGCAGCTTGAAAACCCGGGACAGGGCAACCTACGAGCAGTACTTC.

The chain joins TRBV7-2 to TRBJ1-2; D not resolved. The CDR3 extends over 11 amino acids. V lost 5 bases to trimming and J lost 7 bases, with 8 bases between them. Germline assignment: CDR1 SGHTA and CDR2 FQGNSA. The CDR3 region has the DNA TGTGCCAGCAGCCCTACTTTTGGCTACACCTTC. It yields the protein CASSPTFGYTF. Together with reference TRBV7-2 and TRBJ1-2, the CDR3 gives the full variable domain: GAGVSQSPSNKVTEKGKDVELRCDPISGHTALYWYRQSLGQGLEFLIYFQGNSAPDKSGLPSDRFSAERTGGSVSTLTIQRTQQEDSAVYLCASSPTFGYTFGSGTRLTVV.

This chain uses TRBV6-1 with TRBJ2-2; 7 bases map to TRBD1. The junction had 3 bases not matched to a gene; V was cut back by 0 bases and J by 5 bases. This CDR3 is built from 15 residues. CDR1 is MNHNS and CDR2 is SASEGT in the germline V gene. The CDR3 sequence: CASSEARRGTGELFF. The CDR3 DNA reads TGTGCCAGCAGTGAAGCGCGCAGGGGGACCGGGGAGCTGTTTTTT.

This chain connects TRBV30 to TRBJ2-5; 10 bases fit TRBD1. The CDR3 length is 13 residues. CDR1 and CDR2 (germline): GTSNPN, SVGIG (reference sequence). Losses at the gene ends were 5 bases for V and 7 bases for J; bases not matched to a gene: 7. CDR3 in DNA: TGTGCCTGGGGACAGGGGGGGTTCGGGACCCAGTACTTC. Translation gives CAWGQGGFGTQYF.

This chain joins TRBV5-1 and TRBJ2-3; 7 bases align to TRBD1. Per the germline V gene, CDR1 is SGHRS and CDR2 is YFSETQ. V shed 4 bases and J 5 bases; nucleotides not matched to a gene: 7. The CDR3 covers 14 residues. In DNA form, the CDR3 reads TGCGCCAGCAGCGAGGGGGCCACGGGAGATACGCAGTATTTT. Translating it yields CASSEGATGDTQYF.

This chain uses TRBV2 with TRBJ2-7, with D hard to call. From germline, CDR1 is SNHLY and CDR2 FYNNEI. V shed 3 bases and J shed 0 bases, with 6 bases lying between them. This CDR3 spans 13 amino acids. The CDR3 protein is CASSDDTSYEQYF. Here the CDR3 DNA reads TGTGCCAGCAGTGATGACACCTCCTACGAGCAGTACTTC.

The rearrangement uses TRBV10-3 and TRBJ1-1; D is undetermined. V was shortened by 1 base and J by 8 bases, with 20 bases between the two germline ends. Germline V gives CDR1 ENHRY, CDR2 SYGVKD. The CDR3 extends over 16 amino acids. For the CDR3, the DNA is TGTGCCATCAGTGAGTATGTGTCAATATCGCCGGAAGAAGCTTTCTTT. It is translated as CAISEYVSISPEEAFF.

This clone came up a few times. This rearrangement joins TRBV2 to TRBJ2-1; a weak D match, TRBD2 (6 bases). The CDR3 length is 18 residues. The germline V and J ends were trimmed by 7 bases and 0 bases, with 22 bases remaining between them. In germline, CDR1 is SNHLY, CDR2 FYNNEI. As DNA, the CDR3 is TGTGCCAGCAACCGAGATGGTGCTAGCGCCAGCTCCTACAATGAGCAGTTCTTC. This encodes CASNRDGASASSYNEQFF. Full variable domain (outside the CDR3, taken from reference TRBV2 and TRBJ2-1): EPEVTQTPSHQVTQMGQEVILRCVPISNHLYFYWYRQILGQKVEFLVSFYNNEISEKSEIFDDQFSVERPDGSNFTLKIRSTKLEDSAMYFCASNRDGASASSYNEQFFGPGTRLTVL.

The V and J genes are TRBV28 and TRBJ1-4; 12 nucleotides agree with TRBD1. CDR1 is MDHEN and CDR2 is SYDVKM in the germline V gene. CDR3 length: 17 amino acids. V shed 10 bases, J shed 8 bases, and the junction held 17 bases outside the gene matches. CDR3: CATSERPRDRGQEKLFF. In DNA, the CDR3 is TGTGCCACCTCGGAAAGGCCCCGGGACAGGGGGCAGGAAAAACTGTTTTTT.

The chain employs TRBV6-1 and TRBJ1-5, with 10 bases matching TRBD1. Germline CDR1 is MNHNS and CDR2 is SASEGT. With 4 bases clipped from V and 0 bases from J, the junction kept 12 bases outside the gene matches. The CDR3 is 19 residues long. CDR3: CASSGRTGGRHLSNQPQHF. In nucleotides, the CDR3 is TGTGCCAGCAGTGGACGGACAGGGGGGCGACACCTTAGCAATCAGCCCCAGCATTTT.

Ten or more counts support this clone. The rearrangement links TRBV28 to TRBJ1-4; TRBD1 matches 8 bases. The CDR3 sequence is 14 residues long. CDR1 and CDR2 (germline): MDHEN, SYDVKM. J gave up 7 bases and V 6 bases, and 7 bases lay outside the gene matches. The chain's CDR3 is CASREQGVVEKLFF. DNA of the CDR3: TGTGCCAGCAGAGAACAGGGGGTCGTTGAAAAACTGTTTTTT.

Concerning this clone itself: This sample includes further DNA sequences coding for the same CDR3. The chain recombines TRBV9 with TRBJ2-3; no firm D call. The V and J ends lost 0 bases and 4 bases respectively, with 6 bases between them. CDR1 and CDR2 (germline): SGDLS, YYNGEE. CDR3 size: 13 residues. This CDR3 is CASSVEAADTQYF. The CDR3 coding sequence is TGTGCCAGCAGCGTAGAAGCTGCAGATACGCAGTATTTT.

CDR3 nucleotides: TGTGCCAGCGCGGCCAGGGAGGGGAATCAGCCCCAGCATTTT. As protein: CASAAREGNQPQHF. The genes are TRBV7-8 and TRBJ1-5; perhaps TRBD1 as D (5 bases). The germline gives CDR1 SGHVS, CDR2 FQNEAQ. Between the trimmed V and J ends, which lost 8 bases and 4 bases, there was a span of 15 bases. There are 14 residues in the CDR3. Supplemented by reference TRBV7-8 and TRBJ1-5, the full variable domain reads GAGVSQSPRYKVAKRGQDVALRCDPISGHVSLFWYQQALGQGPEFLTYFQNEAQLDKSGLPSDRFFAERPEGSVSTLKIQRTQQEDSAVYLCASAAREGNQPQHFGDGTRLSIL.

V is TRBV27 and J is TRBJ1-6; 8 bases match TRBD1. This CDR3 spans 16 amino acids. The trim removed 5 bases at V and 6 bases at J, leaving 9 bases unmatched. Germline V gene sequence: CDR1 MNHEY, CDR2 SMNVEV (reference sequence). The CDR3 region has the DNA TGTGCCAGCAGTCCCCGGACAGGGTCCGGTAATTCACCCCTCCACTTT. Translated, it gives CASSPRTGSGNSPLHF.

With respect to this clone: The same CDR3 arises from other DNA sequences in this sample as well. This chain connects TRBV5-6 to TRBJ2-4, with a tentative D call TRBD1 (6 bases). The V and J ends lost 0 bases and 1 base respectively, with 8 bases between them. There are 15 residues in the CDR3. From germline, CDR1 is SGHDT and CDR2 YYEEEE. The CDR3 region has the DNA TGTGCCAGCAGCTTGGGACAGGTCGCCAAAAACATTCAGTACTTC. Translating gives CASSLGQVAKNIQYF.

The CDR3 protein is CASTSTGGRGYNEQFF. The DNA of the CDR3 is TGTGCCAGCACTTCGACCGGGGGGCGCGGATACAATGAGCAGTTCTTC. This sequence joins TRBV27 and TRBJ2-1; D may be TRBD2 (7 bases). The CDR3 length is 16 residues. V was cut by 7 bases and J by 4 bases, with 20 bases left in between. The germline V gene has CDR1 MNHEY and CDR2 SMNVEV (reference sequence).

This chain connects TRBV28 to TRBJ2-3; 8 bases align to TRBD2. From germline, CDR1 is MDHEN and CDR2 SYDVKM. The CDR3 sequence is 15 residues long. V lost 3 bases to trimming and J lost 4 bases; unmatched junction nucleotides: 6. CDR3 amino acids: CASSFGGAGADTQYF. The CDR3, as DNA: TGTGCCAGCAGTTTCGGAGGAGCGGGGGCAGATACGCAGTATTTT.

This clone came up a few times. J is TRBJ2-2 and V is TRBV6-1; D is possibly TRBD1 (5 bases). CDR3 length: 13 residues. Germline V CDR1 and CDR2: MNHNS, SASEGT. The germline V and J ends were trimmed by 5 bases and 1 base, with 5 bases remaining between them. CDR3 bases: TGTGCCAGCAGTACAGGGAACACCGGGGAGCTGTTTTTT. It is translated as CASSTGNTGELFF.